These T cell receptor beta chains were read from a single sample in a study of blood T cell repertoires in COVID-19. The assay was immunoSEQ multiplex PCR, and TCRdb's table has in-frame clones only and misses some. The sample lists around 380,000 clones, 70% to 85% occurring once. Specimen: peripheral blood. All receptors derive from a human donor with acute or convalescent COVID-19. The donor label of this sample is uncertain. Each CDR3 is given with its conserved first and last residue. The D gene is left open where the match is weak.

V,J,length,D,DNA,CDR3
TRBV5-1,TRBJ1-1,14,-,TGCGCCAGCAGCTCGGGGACTGCAGCTACTGAAGCTTTCTTT,CASSSGTAATEAFF
TRBV7-2,TRBJ1-4,15,-,TGTGCCAGCAGCACAGCCGTCCAGGGTTGGGAAAAACTGTTTTTT,CASSTAVQGWEKLFF
TRBV5-4,TRBJ2-5,17,TRBD2,TGTGCCAGCAGCTTGAGACTAGCGGGGTTTGTGGTAGAGACCCAGTACTTC,CASSLRLAGFVVETQYF
TRBV3-1/TRBV3-2,TRBJ1-5,13,-,TGTGCCAGCAGTCAAGGGGGGGTTCAGCCCCAGCATTTT,CASSQGGVQPQHF
TRBV19,TRBJ1-5,14,-,TGTGCCAGTACCGGCGGGCGTCGCAATCAGCCCCAGCATTTT,CASTGGRRNQPQHF
TRBV28,TRBJ2-1,14,TRBD2,TGTGCCAGCAGTCCCGGACTAGCGGGGGGAAAACAGTTCTTC,CASSPGLAGGKQFF
TRBV6-4,TRBJ2-1,16,-,TGTGCCAGCAGTTTGTTTCAGACAGGTTCCCACAATGAGCAGTTCTTC,CASSLFQTGSHNEQFF
TRBV5-5,TRBJ2-2,16,-,TGTGCCAGCAGCCAGGGCCGGCCGGTGAACACCGGGGAGCTGTTTTTT,CASSQGRPVNTGELFF
TRBV2,TRBJ1-1,12,TRBD1,TGTGCCAGCTCCGGGACAGGTACTGAAGCTTTCTTT,CASSGTGTEAFF
TRBV7-6,TRBJ2-2,18,-,TGTGCCAGCAGCCCCGCCACGGGCGGCCGGGGAATGACCGGGGAGCTGTTTTTT,CASSPATGGRGMTGELFF
TRBV5-8,TRBJ1-4,16,TRBD1,TGTGCCAGCAGCCAGGGACAGGGGGCGCCTAATGAAAAACTGTTTTTT,CASSQGQGAPNEKLFF
TRBV5-1,TRBJ2-5,15,-,TGCGCCAGCAGCCCTGGGCTCATTAGCGAAGAGACCCAGTACTTC,CASSPGLISEETQYF
TRBV19,TRBJ2-3,15,-,TGTGCCAGTAGCCCTGCACAGCAAAGCACAGATACGCAGTATTTT,CASSPAQQSTDTQYF
TRBV28,TRBJ2-7,14,-,TGTGCCAGCTGTGGAGGCAGGGGATTGTGTGAGCAGTACTTC,CASCGGRGLCEQYF
TRBV5-8,TRBJ2-1,12,-,TGTGCCAGCAGCTTGCTACCCCACACTAAGTTCTTC,CASSLLPHTKFF
TRBV2,TRBJ2-1,13,-,TGTGCCAGCAGTCTTGACAGAGACAATGAGCAGTTCTTC,CASSLDRDNEQFF
TRBV5-1,TRBJ2-5,19,TRBD2,TGCGCCAGCAGCTCCGGGGCGACGGCGGGGGGGCGGGTAGGAGAGACCCAGTACTTC,CASSSGATAGGRVGETQYF
TRBV5-6,TRBJ1-1,14,TRBD1,TGTGCCAGCAGCTTGATCACCAGGGGGCATGAAGCTTTCTTT,CASSLITRGHEAFF
TRBV2,TRBJ1-2,14,-,TGTGCCAGCAGACGGGACAATGGGGCCTATGGCTACACCTTC,CASRRDNGAYGYTF
TRBV27,TRBJ1-1,19,-,TGTGCCAGCAGTTTAACGTCCCCCCAGATCCGGGTACGTCCAACTGAAGCTTTCTTT,CASSLTSPQIRVRPTEAFF